Below are 16 T cell receptor beta chains sequenced from a single sample in a study of blood T cell repertoires in COVID-19 (TCRdb year 2020). Receptor libraries were prepared by the immunoSEQ multiplex PCR assay. This is the immuneACCESS table as TCRdb keeps it, with only in-frame sequences that have V and J called. A part of the clones is gone; compared with another copy, unresolved V genes explain less than half, and the rest is unexplained. The sample records some 330,000 clones, more than 75% of which are singletons. The ten largest clones take up roughly 4% of the sample. Sequencing was performed on peripheral blood. The receptors here all came from a woman between 45 and 65 years old with active or convalescent COVID-19.

The chain has TRBV5-1 and TRBJ1-5; TRBD1 aligns across 11 bases. The CDR3 is made up of 20 amino acids. In germline, CDR1 is SGHRS, CDR2 YFSETQ. The V segment lost 0 bases and the J segment 4 bases; nucleotides outside the gene matches: 15. The CDR3 spells CASSLDTGQGALPRNQPQHF. CDR3 nucleotides: TGCGCCAGCAGCTTGGATACTGGACAGGGGGCGCTCCCTCGTAATCAGCCCCAGCATTTT. Based on the CDR3 plus reference TRBV5-1 and TRBJ1-5, the full variable domain is KAGVTQTPRYLIKTRGQQVTLSCSPISGHRSVSWYQQTPGQGLQFLFEYFSETQRNKGNFPGRFSGRQFSNSRSEMNVSTLELGDSALYLCASSLDTGQGALPRNQPQHFGDGTRLSIL.

DNA for the CDR3: TGTGCCAGCAGCTCCCCGGGACTAGCATACGAGCAGTACTTC. This translates into CASSSPGLAYEQYF. The chain couples TRBV7-3 to TRBJ2-7; 9 nucleotides line up with TRBD2. After removal of 4 bases from V and 4 bases from J, the junction contained 5 bases not matched to a gene. From germline, CDR1 is SGHTA and CDR2 FQGTGA. This CDR3 region has 14 residues.

The CDR3 sequence is CASSPTAGNQPQHF. The CDR3 DNA is TGTGCCAGTAGTCCGACTGCAGGGAATCAGCCCCAGCATTTT. The chain carries TRBV19 and TRBJ1-5; tentatively, D is TRBD1 (5 bases). Per germline, CDR1 LNHDA and CDR2 SQIVND (reference sequence). This CDR3 comprises 14 residues. The ends were cut back, 5 bases at V and 4 bases at J, with 12 bases in the middle.

V gene TRBV4-3 combines with J gene TRBJ2-7; the D gene is possibly TRBD2 (6 bases). Trimming removed 5 bases at V and 3 bases at J, with 11 bases between. The V gene's germline CDR1 is LGHNA and CDR2 YSLEER. This CDR3 is built from 13 residues. The chain's CDR3 is CASSKGLHYEQYF. The DNA of the CDR3 is TGCGCCAGCAGCAAAGGACTACACTACGAGCAGTACTTC.

This rearrangement joins TRBV6-5 to TRBJ1-3, with a weak D call TRBD1 (6 bases). CDR1 is MNHEY, CDR2 SVGAGI, per germline. The V and J ends lost 5 bases and 0 bases respectively, with 11 bases between them. The CDR3 length is 15 residues. CDR3 protein: CASSRTVSSGNTIYF. The CDR3 DNA reads TGTGCCAGCAGTCGGACAGTCTCCTCTGGAAACACCATATATTTT.

This rearrangement joins TRBV10-3 to TRBJ2-2, with D maybe TRBD1 (5 bases). Deletions cut 0 bases from V and 0 bases from J, with 8 bases between. Germline-derived CDR1 and CDR2 are ENHRY and SYGVKD. The CDR3 spans 16 residues. The DNA of the CDR3 is TGTGCCATCAGTGAGTCTAAACAGGCGAACACCGGGGAGCTGTTTTTT. It translates to CAISESKQANTGELFF.

The V and J genes are TRBV6-5 and TRBJ1-1; 9 bases align to TRBD1. The CDR3 is 14 residues long. Germline CDR1 MNHEY, CDR2 SVGAGI. Trimming at V came to 6 bases and at J to 7 bases, leaving 9 bases not matched to a gene. CDR3 sequence (DNA): TGTGCCAGCAGCCTCGGGACAGGGATTATTGAAGCTTTCTTT. It encodes CASSLGTGIIEAFF.

The V call is TRBV30, the J call TRBJ1-2; D is possibly TRBD1 (5 bases). The CDR3 is 13 residues long. Germline CDR1 is GTSNPN and CDR2 is SVGIG (reference sequence). The V end lost 0 bases, the J end lost 4 bases, and 9 bases lay between the germline ends. CDR3 protein: CAWSVTQVYGYTF. Written as DNA, the CDR3 is TGTGCCTGGAGTGTGACACAGGTCTATGGCTACACCTTC.

The J gene is TRBJ1-5, the V gene TRBV7-4, with TRBD1 matching over 7 bases. Per germline, CDR1 SGHVT and CDR2 SQSDAQ. J lost 7 bases, V lost 6 bases, and 24 bases had no gene match. The CDR3 consists of 19 residues. CDR3 DNA: TGTGCCAGCAGTCACTGGGATCCCCACAGGGGAAGCGTCCGACAGCCCCAGCATTTT. Residues: CASSHWDPHRGSVRQPQHF.

The chain uses TRBV9 and TRBJ1-4, with a tentative D call TRBD1 (6 bases). The CDR3 loop spans 14 amino acids. The V and J ends lost 4 bases and 8 bases respectively, with 15 bases between them. Germline CDR1 is SGDLS and CDR2 is YYNGEE. The CDR3 sequence: CASSPGTHSEKLFF. CDR3 DNA: TGTGCCAGCAGCCCTGGGACACATAGCGAAAAACTGTTTTTT.

The CDR3 sequence: CATSDQTGTEQFF. CDR3 sequence (DNA): TGTGCCACCAGTGATCAGACAGGGACCGAGCAGTTCTTC. This chain connects TRBV24-1 to TRBJ2-1; 7 bases match TRBD1. V was pared by 3 bases and J by 10 bases, with 5 bases of the junction left unmatched. The CDR3 has 13 residues. Looked up from germline, CDR1 is KGHDR and CDR2 is SFDVKD.

The chain recombines TRBV4-1 with TRBJ2-1; 9 bases are shared with TRBD1. The CDR3 totals 15 residues. With V trimmed by 1 base and J by 9 bases, 7 bases remained unmatched. CDR1 MGHRA and CDR2 YSYEKL come from the germline V gene. In DNA form, the CDR3 reads TGCGCCAGCAGCCAAGCCCGGACAGGGGCGACTGAGCAGTTCTTC. Translating it yields CASSQARTGATEQFF.

This clone was recorded once. The junction departs from the called germline gene at one end, perhaps through a read error. The CDR3 reads CASSFGTGNPGELFF. The DNA of the CDR3 is TGTGCCAGCAGCTTTGGGACAGGGAACCCCGGGGAGCTGTTTTTT. The genes are TRBV7-3 and TRBJ2-2; 9 bases agree with TRBD1. CDR1 is SGHTA and CDR2 is FQGTGA in the germline V gene. The CDR3 has 15 residues. The whole variable domain, filled in from reference TRBV7-3 and TRBJ2-2, reads GAGVSQTPSNKVTEKGKYVELRCDPISGHTALYWYRQSLGQGPEFLIYFQGTGAADDSGLPNDRFFAVRPEGSVSTLKIQRTERGDSAVYLCASSFGTGNPGELFFGEGSRLTVL.

The V and J genes are TRBV27 and TRBJ1-6; 9 nucleotides line up with TRBD1. Trimming took 2 bases from V and 7 from J; bases not matched to a gene: 6. This CDR3 has 16 residues. Looked up from germline, CDR1 is MNHEY and CDR2 is SMNVEV (reference sequence). In nucleotides, the CDR3 is TGTGCCAGCAGTTTAAGCACGGGACAGGGAAATTCACCCCTCCACTTT. It encodes CASSLSTGQGNSPLHF.

The chain carries TRBV30 and TRBJ2-2; 13 nucleotides line up with TRBD2. Trimming cost V 5 bases and J 7 bases; bases outside gene matches: 7. The CDR3 totals 15 residues. Germline CDR1 and CDR2: GTSNPN and SVGIG (reference sequence). The CDR3 coding sequence is TGTGCCTGGGGAGGACTAGCGGGAGCAAACGGGGAGCTGTTTTTT. Its translation: CAWGGLAGANGELFF.

The chain links TRBV29-1 to TRBJ2-1; possibly TRBD2 for D (5 bases). V was clipped by 5 bases and J by 1 base, with 12 bases between them. The CDR3 has 14 residues. CDR1 is SQVTM and CDR2 is ANQGSEA in the germline V gene. This chain's CDR3 is CSVSGKLSYNEQFF. The CDR3 nucleotides read TGCAGCGTTTCGGGGAAGCTTTCCTACAATGAGCAGTTCTTC.